The 22 T cell receptor beta chains presented below share a single source sample, sequenced in a study of blood T cell repertoires in COVID-19. Assay used: immunoSEQ multiplex PCR; TCRdb lists only in-frame clones, some missing. The table shows 90,000 to 120,000 clones, with over 75% occurring only once. Specimen: peripheral blood. The receptors stem from a human donor in a cohort sampled during active COVID-19.

This chain connects TRBV30 to TRBJ2-7; 7 bases line up with TRBD2. The CDR3 has 13 residues. Losses at the gene ends were 5 bases for V and 2 bases for J; bases not matched to a gene: 6. Germline V gene sequence: CDR1 GTSNPN, CDR2 SVGIG (reference sequence). CDR3 region: CAWSTSPTYEQYF. CDR3 DNA: TGTGCCTGGTCGACTAGCCCGACCTACGAGCAGTACTTC. Based on the CDR3 plus reference TRBV30 and TRBJ2-7, the full variable domain is SQTIHQWPATLVQPVGSPLSLECTVEGTSNPNLYWYRQAAGRGLQLLFYSVGIGQISSEVPQNLSASRPQDRQFILSSKKLLLSDSGFYLCAWSTSPTYEQYFGPGTRLTVT.

The genes are TRBV6-5 and TRBJ1-3, with 9 positions matching TRBD1. Trimming cost V 8 bases and J 2 bases; bases outside gene matches: 7. The CDR3 covers 15 residues. Germline-derived CDR1 and CDR2 are MNHEY and SVGAGI. CDR3 nucleotide sequence: TGTGCCAGCCGGACAGGGGATTTCCCTGGAAACACCATATATTTT. Residues: CASRTGDFPGNTIYF.

In its sample, this clone was seen a few times. The V call is TRBV7-6, the J call TRBJ2-7; 8 bases match TRBD1. The CDR3 is made up of 15 amino acids. The germline gives CDR1 SGHVS, CDR2 FNYEAQ. The trim removed 6 bases at V and 0 bases at J, leaving 7 bases unmatched. For the CDR3, the DNA is TGTGCCAGCAGTGCGGGACAGGTTAGCTCCTACGAGCAGTACTTC. Protein sequence: CASSAGQVSSYEQYF.

The chain uses TRBV25-1 and TRBJ1-4; no reliable D call. The CDR3 has 15 residues. Germline assignment: CDR1 MGHDK and CDR2 SYGVNS. With 6 bases removed from V and 0 bases from J, the gap between germline ends came to 11 bases. CDR3 in DNA: TGTGCCAGCAGCAACACAGCTGCAACTAATGAAAAACTGTTTTTT. The encoded protein is CASSNTAATNEKLFF.

This rearrangement joins TRBV24-1 to TRBJ2-5, with 7 bases fitting TRBD2. Trimming cost V 6 bases and J 4 bases; bases outside gene matches: 10. In germline, CDR1 is KGHDR, CDR2 SFDVKD. The CDR3 length is 15 residues. CDR3 sequence reads: CATSHDGGSAETQYF. The CDR3 coding sequence is TGTGCCACCAGTCACGACGGGGGGTCAGCAGAGACCCAGTACTTC.

This clone was counted a single time. J is TRBJ2-5 and V is TRBV5-6, with D unclear. There are 13 residues in the CDR3. V lost 0 bases and J 0 bases, leaving 3 bases between the germline ends. CDR1 and CDR2 from the germline V gene are SGHDT and YYEEEE. The chain's CDR3 is CASSLDYQETQYF. CDR3 bases: TGTGCCAGCAGCTTGGACTACCAAGAGACCCAGTACTTC.

The chain combines TRBV21-1 with TRBJ1-6; no check of the table's D call, TRBD1, against the DNA was made. TRBV21-1 is designated a pseudogene. This CDR3 is 15 amino acids long. For the CDR3, the DNA is TGTGCCAGCAGCAAAGCGGCCAGGGGTAATTCACCCCTCCACTTT. Translation: CASSKAARGNSPLHF.

A remark on this clone: A read error may produce the germline difference seen at one junction end. The rearrangement uses TRBV7-7 and TRBJ1-1; D call uncertain. CDR1 and CDR2 from the germline V gene are SSHAT and FNYEAQ (reference sequence). CDR3 length equals 13 residues. The CDR3, as DNA: TGTGCTAGCAGCTTCGCAGTGAACACTGAAGCTTTCTTT. It encodes CASSFAVNTEAFF.

The V gene is TRBV7-8, the J gene TRBJ2-2; maybe TRBD2 (6 bases). The germline gives CDR1 SGHVS, CDR2 FQNEAQ. Trimming removed 5 bases at V and 8 bases at J, with 24 bases between. This CDR3 is 17 amino acids long. CDR3 residues: CASSIEPGLQISGELFF. The DNA of the CDR3 is TGTGCCAGCAGCATAGAACCGGGACTTCAGATATCTGGGGAGCTGTTTTTT. Full variable domain (rest looked up from reference TRBV7-8 and TRBJ2-2): GAGVSQSPRYKVAKRGQDVALRCDPISGHVSLFWYQQALGQGPEFLTYFQNEAQLDKSGLPSDRFFAERPEGSVSTLKIQRTQQEDSAVYLCASSIEPGLQISGELFFGEGSRLTVL.

The J gene is TRBJ2-1, the V gene TRBV4-1; 14 bases fit TRBD2. CDR3 size: 18 residues. The germline gives CDR1 MGHRA, CDR2 YSYEKL. V lost 5 bases, J lost 8 bases, and 14 bases stayed unmatched. In nucleotides, the CDR3 is TGCGCCAGCAGCGCGGGACTAGCGGGGGCCCTTCTATGGGATGAGCAGTTCTTC. Residues: CASSAGLAGALLWDEQFF.

This chain connects TRBV7-3 to TRBJ2-2; the match to TRBD2 covers 13 bases. The CDR3 consists of 16 residues. Germline assignment: CDR1 SGHTA and CDR2 FQGTGA. The trim removed 6 bases at V and 4 bases at J, leaving 5 bases unmatched. In DNA form, the CDR3 reads TGTGCCAGCAGTCTGGGACTAGCGGGGTTCACCGGGGAGCTGTTTTTT. This encodes CASSLGLAGFTGELFF. Variable domain in full (rest from reference TRBV7-3 and TRBJ2-2): GAGVSQTPSNKVTEKGKYVELRCDPISGHTALYWYRQSLGQGPEFLIYFQGTGAADDSGLPNDRFFAVRPEGSVSTLKIQRTERGDSAVYLCASSLGLAGFTGELFFGEGSRLTVL.

This clone appeared a single time. This sequence joins TRBV28 and TRBJ2-7; the match to TRBD1 covers 10 bases. The CDR3 extends over 15 amino acids. V dropped 4 bases and J dropped 5; count of bases not matched to a gene: 8. From germline, CDR1 is MDHEN and CDR2 SYDVKM. The CDR3 region has the DNA TGTGCCAGCAGTTCCTCCGGGACAGGGGAGCACGAGCAGTACTTC. It encodes CASSSSGTGEHEQYF.

This chain connects TRBV9 to TRBJ2-2; TRBD2 aligns across 7 bases. The V and J ends lost 4 bases and 6 bases, in that order; junction bases with no gene match: 6. CDR1 and CDR2 from the germline V gene are SGDLS and YYNGEE. The CDR3 is 14 amino acids. In nucleotides, the CDR3 is TGTGCCAGCAGCCTTACTAGCGACGCCGGGGAGCTGTTTTTT. Residues: CASSLTSDAGELFF.

The gene calls are TRBV12-3 or TRBV12-4 and TRBJ1-2, with D perhaps matching TRBD1 (5 bases). The CDR3 has 13 residues. V gave up 5 bases and J gave up 3 bases, with 10 bases separating them. The CDR3 nucleotides are TGTGCCAGCAGTGGGGGGTCTTACTATGGCTACACCTTC. Protein: CASSGGSYYGYTF.

This clone was observed once. The chain has TRBV2 and TRBJ2-3; D is ambiguous. Trimming pared 3 bases from V and 2 bases from J, leaving 12 bases between. This CDR3 has 15 residues. Germline loops: CDR1 SNHLY, CDR2 FYNNEI. CDR3 DNA: TGTGCCAGCAGTGATACTCGTCTTAACACAGATACGCAGTATTTT. It codes for CASSDTRLNTDTQYF. The full variable domain, with the rest looked up from reference TRBV2 and TRBJ2-3, is EPEVTQTPSHQVTQMGQEVILRCVPISNHLYFYWYRQILGQKVEFLVSFYNNEISEKSEIFDDQFSVERPDGSNFTLKIRSTKLEDSAMYFCASSDTRLNTDTQYFGPGTRLTVL.

The rearrangement uses TRBV6-2 or TRBV6-3 and TRBJ2-5; 16 nucleotides line up with TRBD2. Unmatched junction bases numbered 8, after V lost 6 bases and J lost 1 base. This CDR3 comprises 18 residues. Germline CDR1 is MNHEY and CDR2 is SVGEGT. CDR3: CASSPGTSGGVSQETQYF. DNA for the CDR3: TGTGCCAGCAGCCCCGGGACTAGCGGGGGGGTATCCCAAGAGACCCAGTACTTC.

The chain combines TRBV4-1 with TRBJ2-5; 7 bases line up with TRBD2. This CDR3 contains 15 residues. V dropped 1 base and J dropped 2; count of bases not matched to a gene: 4. CDR1 is MGHRA, CDR2 YSYEKL, per germline. CDR3 nucleotides: TGCGCCAGCAGCCAAGGCGGACTAGTTCAAGAGACCCAGTACTTC. This gives the protein CASSQGGLVQETQYF.

The J gene is TRBJ1-1, the V gene TRBV7-8, with 9 bases lining up with TRBD1. The CDR3 sequence is 14 residues long. V lost 5 bases, J lost 2 bases, and 3 bases stayed unmatched. Germline CDR1 SGHVS, CDR2 FQNEAQ. The CDR3, as DNA: TGTGCCAGCAGCACTACAGGGGGCAACACTGAAGCTTTCTTT. Residues: CASSTTGGNTEAFF.

The chain uses TRBV7-9 and TRBJ2-7; D possibly corresponds to TRBD2 (6 bases). Germline assignment: CDR1 SEHNR and CDR2 FQNEAQ (reference sequence). V lost 4 bases to trimming and J lost 3 bases, with 19 bases between them. This CDR3 comprises 16 residues. Here the CDR3 DNA reads TGTGCCAGCAGCTCGGGCTCCGGGAGTAACCGCTACGAGCAGTACTTC. It yields the protein CASSSGSGSNRYEQYF.

J is TRBJ1-3 and V is TRBV11-2, with TRBD1 matching 8 bases. This CDR3 has 15 residues. Trimming cost V 7 bases and J 4 bases; bases outside gene matches: 9. Germline V gene sequence: CDR1 SGHAT, CDR2 FQNNGV. The DNA for the CDR3 is TGTGCCAGCAAAGTAGGGACAGGCTCCGGAAACACCATATATTTT. It codes for CASKVGTGSGNTIYF.

The V gene is TRBV5-4, the J gene TRBJ1-1; a weak D match, TRBD1 (5 bases). Trimming shortened V by 2 bases and J by 1 base, and 27 bases separated the two germline ends. Looked up from germline, CDR1 is SGHNT and CDR2 is YYREEE (reference sequence). The CDR3 runs to 20 residues. The CDR3 nucleotides are TGTGCCAGCAGCTTAAAGTCCCCGCTGGAGCCCGGGGGAACGAACACTGAAGCTTTCTTT. This encodes CASSLKSPLEPGGTNTEAFF.

V gene TRBV7-8 combines with J gene TRBJ2-1; 11 bases match TRBD2. Germline-derived CDR1 and CDR2 are SGHVS and FQNEAQ. The CDR3 has 15 amino acids. The V and J ends lost 5 bases and 6 bases, in that order; junction bases with no gene match: 6. CDR3 sequence: CASSRLAGGRNEQFF. In DNA, the CDR3 is TGTGCCAGCAGCCGCCTAGCGGGGGGACGCAATGAGCAGTTCTTC.